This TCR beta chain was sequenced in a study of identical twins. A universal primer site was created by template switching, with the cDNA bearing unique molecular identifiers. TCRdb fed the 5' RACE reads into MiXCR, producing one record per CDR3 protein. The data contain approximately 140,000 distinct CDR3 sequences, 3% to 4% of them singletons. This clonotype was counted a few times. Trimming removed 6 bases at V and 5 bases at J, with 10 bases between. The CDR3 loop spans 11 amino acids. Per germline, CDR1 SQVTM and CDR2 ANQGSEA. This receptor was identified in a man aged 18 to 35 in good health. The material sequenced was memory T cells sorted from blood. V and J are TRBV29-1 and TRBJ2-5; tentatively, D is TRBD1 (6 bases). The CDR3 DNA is TGCAGCGTGTCAACAGGGGAGACCCAGTACTTC. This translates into CSVSTGETQYF.